Below are 19 T cell receptor beta chains sequenced from a single sample in a study of blood T cell repertoires in COVID-19. Clones were read by immunoSEQ multiplex PCR, and TCRdb kept only the in-frame ones, dropping some. The table includes about 87,000 clones, roughly 80% detected once. The sequenced sample was peripheral blood. The receptors stem from a woman in her forties or fifties with acute or convalescent COVID-19.

The sample holds many counts of this clone. V gene TRBV6-1 combines with J gene TRBJ1-3; D is uncertain. V dropped 4 bases and J dropped 0 bases, with 13 bases sitting between them. CDR1 and CDR2 (germline): MNHNS, SASEGT. The CDR3 totals 16 residues. The CDR3 DNA reads as TGTGCCAGCAGTGTACTGGACTCCCCCTCTGGAAACACCATATATTTT. This sequence encodes CASSVLDSPSGNTIYF.

This rearrangement joins TRBV5-1 to TRBJ2-7, with 9 bases lining up with TRBD1. The ends lost 4 bases at V and 6 bases at J; junction bases unmatched: 5. This CDR3 is built from 13 residues. The germline CDR1 and CDR2 sequences are SGHRS and YFSETQ. CDR3 DNA sequence: TGCGCCAGCAGCCCCCGGGACAGGGCCGAGCAGTACTTC. It translates to CASSPRDRAEQYF. Full variable domain (missing parts from reference TRBV5-1 and TRBJ2-7): KAGVTQTPRYLIKTRGQQVTLSCSPISGHRSVSWYQQTPGQGLQFLFEYFSETQRNKGNFPGRFSGRQFSNSRSEMNVSTLELGDSALYLCASSPRDRAEQYFGPGTRLTVT.

The chain joins TRBV15 to TRBJ2-1, with D possibly being TRBD2 (5 bases). Germline V gene lookup returns CDR1 LNHNV and CDR2 YYDKDF (reference sequence). The CDR3 has 12 residues. V was shortened by 3 bases and J by 10 bases, with 10 bases between the two germline ends. Here the CDR3 DNA reads TGTGCCACCAGCAGGCGATCGGGGGAGCAGTTCTTC. Encoded protein: CATSRRSGEQFF.

The CDR3 DNA sequence: TGTGCCAGCAGCCCCCTAAGCGGAGGGAACACTGAAGCTTTCTTT. It yields the protein CASSPLSGGNTEAFF. V gene TRBV3-1 (or the pseudogene TRBV3-2) combines with J gene TRBJ1-1, with D uncertain. Germline V gives CDR1 LGHDT, CDR2 YNNKEL (reference sequence). The CDR3 loop spans 15 amino acids. V gave up 4 bases and J gave up 1 base, with 13 bases separating them.

V usage is TRBV7-2 and J usage is TRBJ1-4; 7 bases map to TRBD1. The junction had 10 bases not matched to a gene; V was cut back by 4 bases and J by 8 bases. Germline V lookup: CDR1 SGHTA, CDR2 FQGNSA. The CDR3 sequence is 15 residues long. In DNA form, the CDR3 reads TGTGCCAGCAGCTCATCAGGGGGTATAGGGGAAAAACTGTTTTTT. Translation gives CASSSSGGIGEKLFF.

This clone came up a few times. The V call is TRBV6-5, the J call TRBJ2-7; perhaps TRBD2 as D (6 bases). The CDR3 is 14 amino acids. CDR1 and CDR2 from the germline V gene are MNHEY and SVGAGI. Trimming pared 3 bases from V and 4 bases from J, leaving 13 bases between. This CDR3 reads CASSYWGGEYEQYF. The CDR3, as DNA: TGTGCCAGCAGTTATTGGGGCGGGGAATACGAGCAGTACTTC.

V usage is TRBV29-1 and J usage is TRBJ2-1, with 7 bases lining up with TRBD2. The CDR3 consists of 13 residues. Losses at the gene ends were 4 bases for V and 7 bases for J; bases not matched to a gene: 7. Germline V gene data show CDR1 as SQVTM and CDR2 as ANQGSEA. CDR3 in amino acids: CSVAWGGRNEQFF. DNA of the CDR3: TGCAGCGTTGCCTGGGGGGGTAGGAATGAGCAGTTCTTC.

The chain recombines TRBV5-1 with TRBJ1-4, with TRBD1 identical over 7 bases. Germline-derived CDR1 and CDR2 are SGHRS and YFSETQ. Unmatched junction bases numbered 3, after V lost 4 bases and J lost 3 bases. The CDR3 contains 14 residues. CDR3 region: CASSRDRPNEKLFF. Written as DNA, the CDR3 is TGCGCCAGCAGCCGGGACAGACCTAATGAAAAACTGTTTTTT. Filled out from reference TRBV5-1 and TRBJ1-4, the complete variable domain reads KAGVTQTPRYLIKTRGQQVTLSCSPISGHRSVSWYQQTPGQGLQFLFEYFSETQRNKGNFPGRFSGRQFSNSRSEMNVSTLELGDSALYLCASSRDRPNEKLFFGSGTQLSVL.

The J gene is TRBJ2-1, the V gene TRBV28, with 7 bases lining up with TRBD2. J gave up 2 bases and V 1 base, and 5 bases lay outside the gene matches. CDR1 MDHEN and CDR2 SYDVKM come from the germline V gene. The CDR3 has 16 residues. The CDR3 coding sequence is TGTGCCAGCAGTTTATACGGTGCGGGGGCCTACAATGAGCAGTTCTTC. Protein product: CASSLYGAGAYNEQFF. Based on the CDR3 plus reference TRBV28 and TRBJ2-1, the full variable domain is DVKVTQSSRYLVKRTGEKVFLECVQDMDHENMFWYRQDPGLGLRLIYFSYDVKMKEKGDIPEGYSVSREKKERFSLILESASTNQTSMYLCASSLYGAGAYNEQFFGPGTRLTVL.

The chain recombines TRBV5-1 with TRBJ1-4; TRBD1 might be the D (5 bases). V was pared by 3 bases and J by 1 base, with 13 bases between. The CDR3 is 16 amino acids. CDR1 and CDR2 from the germline V gene are SGHRS and YFSETQ. This CDR3 is CASSSSRGVTNEKLFF. CDR3 nucleotide sequence: TGCGCCAGCAGCTCAAGTCGGGGGGTAACTAATGAAAAACTGTTTTTT. Full variable domain (outside the CDR3, taken from reference TRBV5-1 and TRBJ1-4): KAGVTQTPRYLIKTRGQQVTLSCSPISGHRSVSWYQQTPGQGLQFLFEYFSETQRNKGNFPGRFSGRQFSNSRSEMNVSTLELGDSALYLCASSSSRGVTNEKLFFGSGTQLSVL.

The genes are TRBV7-8 and TRBJ2-7; D is unresolved. This CDR3 spans 13 amino acids. Trimming cost V 5 bases and J 1 base, with 9 bases left between them. Germline CDR1 is SGHVS and CDR2 is FQNEAQ. The CDR3 sequence is CASSPHVSYEQYF. In DNA, the CDR3 is TGTGCCAGCAGCCCCCATGTTTCCTACGAGCAGTACTTC.

The chain couples TRBV28 to TRBJ1-4; 9 bases are a match to TRBD1. The germline CDR1 and CDR2 sequences are MDHEN and SYDVKM. V gave up 3 bases and J gave up 8 bases; unmatched junction bases: 7. This CDR3 is 15 amino acids long. CDR3 DNA sequence: TGTGCCAGCAGTTTGTCGACAGGGACAGGGGAAAAACTGTTTTTT. Its translation: CASSLSTGTGEKLFF. Full variable domain (missing parts from reference TRBV28 and TRBJ1-4): DVKVTQSSRYLVKRTGEKVFLECVQDMDHENMFWYRQDPGLGLRLIYFSYDVKMKEKGDIPEGYSVSREKKERFSLILESASTNQTSMYLCASSLSTGTGEKLFFGSGTQLSVL.

The chain has TRBV6-2 or TRBV6-3 and TRBJ1-6, with TRBD1 identical over 9 bases. With 5 bases clipped from V and 7 bases from J, the junction kept 6 bases outside the gene matches. Germline CDR1 MNHEY, CDR2 SVGEGT. The CDR3 contains 15 residues. CDR3 loop: CASSPTGGSNSPLHF. In DNA, the CDR3 is TGTGCCAGCAGTCCGACAGGGGGAAGCAATTCACCCCTCCACTTT.

V and J are TRBV28 and TRBJ2-3; 10 nucleotides match TRBD1. Per the germline V gene, CDR1 is MDHEN and CDR2 is SYDVKM. CDR3 length equals 17 residues. V lost 5 bases and J lost 1; bases outside the gene matches: 9. CDR3 nucleotide sequence: TGTGCCAGCAGTCGACGGGGACAGGGGTACGGCACAGATACGCAGTATTTT. It codes for CASSRRGQGYGTDTQYF. The entire variable domain, with the rest obtained from reference TRBV28 and TRBJ2-3, is as follows: DVKVTQSSRYLVKRTGEKVFLECVQDMDHENMFWYRQDPGLGLRLIYFSYDVKMKEKGDIPEGYSVSREKKERFSLILESASTNQTSMYLCASSRRGQGYGTDTQYFGPGTRLTVL.

The chain employs TRBV6-6 and TRBJ1-2; the D is unclear. Trimming removed 6 bases from V and 0 bases from J, with 14 bases in between. Germline values: CDR1 MNHNY, CDR2 SVGAGI (reference sequence). The CDR3 totals 15 residues. The DNA of the CDR3 is TGTGCCAGCAGAACACAACAGACCTCTAACTATGGCTACACCTTC. Residues: CASRTQQTSNYGYTF.

The chain is built from TRBV28 and TRBJ1-5; weak D call: TRBD1 (6 bases). The V gene's germline CDR1 is MDHEN and CDR2 SYDVKM. This CDR3 contains 13 residues. Between the trimmed V and J ends, which lost 8 bases and 3 bases, there was a span of 11 bases. The CDR3 nucleotides are TGTGCCAGCGCCACAGGGTACAATCAGCCCCAGCATTTT. It yields the protein CASATGYNQPQHF.

This chain joins TRBV4-3 and TRBJ2-1; perhaps TRBD2 as D (6 bases). V lost 3 bases, J lost 7 bases, and 16 bases lay in between. The V gene's germline CDR1 is LGHNA and CDR2 YSLEER. This CDR3 contains 15 residues. The DNA of the CDR3 is TGCGCCAGCAGCCACACATGGGGGGAGATAAATGAGCAGTTCTTC. Its protein product is CASSHTWGEINEQFF.

J is TRBJ2-5 and V is TRBV6-6; TRBD1 matches at 9 bases. The CDR3 contains 13 residues. CDR1 and CDR2 from the germline V gene are MNHNY and SVGAGI (reference sequence). After removal of 2 bases from V and 9 bases from J, the junction contained 4 bases not matched to a gene. The DNA of the CDR3 is TGTGCCAGCAGTTACCAGGGACAGGGAGCCCAGTACTTC. This gives the protein CASSYQGQGAQYF.

The chain combines TRBV5-4 with TRBJ2-6, with a tentative D call TRBD2 (6 bases). The V gene lost 1 base and the J gene lost 2 bases, with 16 bases spanning the gap. The CDR3 runs 18 residues. From germline, CDR1 is SGHNT and CDR2 YYREEE (reference sequence). CDR3 in amino acids: CASSLQGRRDAGANVLTF. Written as DNA, the CDR3 is TGTGCCAGCAGCTTGCAGGGCAGGAGGGATGCTGGGGCCAACGTCCTGACTTTC. Full variable domain (rest looked up from reference TRBV5-4 and TRBJ2-6): ETGVTQSPTHLIKTRGQQVTLRCSSQSGHNTVSWYQQALGQGPQFIFQYYREEENGRGNFPPRFSGLQFPNYSSELNVNALELDDSALYLCASSLQGRRDAGANVLTFGAGSRLTVL.